This T cell receptor (beta chain) was obtained from a study of blood T cell repertoires in COVID-19. Looking at the study overall: Collection of acute and convalescent COVID-19 samples took place in the United States, Italy and Spain. Sample material is recorded as cDNA or gDNA derived from T cells, B-cell-depleted T cells, or PBMCs.

The V gene's germline CDR1 is SGHTA and CDR2 FQGNSA. V dropped 5 bases and J dropped 1 base, with 12 bases sitting between them. CDR3 size: 14 residues. In the source study's methods: Nucleated cell number was recorded as an estimate derived from reference gene primer amplification. The method was immunoSEQ multiplex PCR; TCRdb's version includes in-frame clones alone and lacks a portion of them. V and J calls and clone size follow that table, whereas D and trimming were derived from the DNA. This table holds about 140,000 clones, approximately 83% found once. The rearrangement links TRBV7-2 to TRBJ2-7; a weak D match, TRBD2 (5 bases). Sequenced: peripheral blood. The clonotype originates from a human donor in a cohort sampled during active COVID-19. CDR3 coding DNA: TGTGCCAGCAGCGAATTGAGGGCGTCCTACGAGCAGTACTTC. Amino acid sequence: CASSELRASYEQYF.